The source of this TCR beta chain is a study of blood T cell repertoires in COVID-19. On the study more broadly: COVID-19 samples from acute and convalescent phases originated in the United States, Italy and Spain. Nucleic acid was either cDNA or gDNA, and it came from T cells, B-cell-depleted T cells, or PBMCs.

The CDR3 totals 15 residues. CDR1 is GTSNPN and CDR2 is SVGIG in the germline V gene (reference sequence). V shed 2 bases, J shed 3 bases, and the junction held 5 bases outside the gene matches. Assay used: immunoSEQ multiplex PCR; TCRdb lists only in-frame clones, some missing. The sample contains some 530,000 clones, approximately 85% of which appear only once. This rearrangement joins TRBV30 to TRBJ2-5, with TRBD2 identical over 11 bases. The sequenced sample consisted of peripheral blood. The sequence came from a human donor in a cohort sampled during active COVID-19. DNA of the CDR3: TGTGCCTGGAGTATGGGACTAGCGGAGAAAGAGACCCAGTACTTC. Translated, it gives CAWSMGLAEKETQYF. Full variable domain (remainder filled in from reference TRBV30 and TRBJ2-5): SQTIHQWPATLVQPVGSPLSLECTVEGTSNPNLYWYRQAAGRGLQLLFYSVGIGQISSEVPQNLSASRPQDRQFILSSKKLLLSDSGFYLCAWSMGLAEKETQYFGPGTRLLVL.